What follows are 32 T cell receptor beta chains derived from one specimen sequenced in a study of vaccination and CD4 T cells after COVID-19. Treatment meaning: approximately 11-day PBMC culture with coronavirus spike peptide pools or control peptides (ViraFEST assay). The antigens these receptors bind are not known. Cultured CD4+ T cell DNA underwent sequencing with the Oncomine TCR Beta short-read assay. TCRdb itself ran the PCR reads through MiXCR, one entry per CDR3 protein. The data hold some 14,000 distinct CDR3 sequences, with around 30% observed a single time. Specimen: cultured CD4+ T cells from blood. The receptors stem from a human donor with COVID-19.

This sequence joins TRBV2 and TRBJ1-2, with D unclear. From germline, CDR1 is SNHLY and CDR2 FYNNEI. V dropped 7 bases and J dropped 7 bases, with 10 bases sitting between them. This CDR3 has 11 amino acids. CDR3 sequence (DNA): TGTGCCAGCATCCAGAGGAGTGGCTACACCTTC. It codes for CASIQRSGYTF.

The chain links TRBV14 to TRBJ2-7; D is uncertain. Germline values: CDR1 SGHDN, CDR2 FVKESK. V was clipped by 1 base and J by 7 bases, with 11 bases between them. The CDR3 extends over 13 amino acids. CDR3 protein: CASSQGKVGEQYF. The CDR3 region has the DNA TGTGCCAGCAGCCAAGGAAAGGTGGGGGAGCAGTACTTC. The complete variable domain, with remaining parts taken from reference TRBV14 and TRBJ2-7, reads EAGVTQFPSHSVIEKGQTVTLRCDPISGHDNLYWYRRVMGKEIKFLLHFVKESKQDESGMPNNRFLAERTGGTYSTLKVQPAELEDSGVYFCASSQGKVGEQYFGPGTRLTVT.

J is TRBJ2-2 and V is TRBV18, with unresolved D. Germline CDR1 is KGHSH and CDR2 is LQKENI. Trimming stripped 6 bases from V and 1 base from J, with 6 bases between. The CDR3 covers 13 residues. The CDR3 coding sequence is TGTGCCAGCTCGCCTCTGAACACCGGGGAGCTGTTTTTT. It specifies CASSPLNTGELFF.

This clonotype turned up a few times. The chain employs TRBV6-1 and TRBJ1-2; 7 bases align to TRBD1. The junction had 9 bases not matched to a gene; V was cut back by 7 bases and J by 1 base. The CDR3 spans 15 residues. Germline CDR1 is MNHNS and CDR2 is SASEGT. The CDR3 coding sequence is TGTGCCAGCAAGAAACACGGGACAGATAACTATGGCTACACCTTC. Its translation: CASKKHGTDNYGYTF.

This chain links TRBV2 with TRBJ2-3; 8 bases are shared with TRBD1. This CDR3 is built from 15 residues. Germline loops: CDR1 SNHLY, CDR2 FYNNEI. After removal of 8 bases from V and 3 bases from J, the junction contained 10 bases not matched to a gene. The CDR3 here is CASDGRGLGTDTQYF. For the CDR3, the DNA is TGTGCCAGCGATGGCAGGGGGCTAGGGACAGATACGCAGTATTTT.

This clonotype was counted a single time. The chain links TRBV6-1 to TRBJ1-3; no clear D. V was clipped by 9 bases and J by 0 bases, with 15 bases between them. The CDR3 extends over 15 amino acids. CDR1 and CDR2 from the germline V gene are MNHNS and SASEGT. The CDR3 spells CARNCLQLSGNTIYF. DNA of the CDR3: TGTGCCAGAAATTGTCTCCAGCTCTCTGGAAACACCATATATTTT.

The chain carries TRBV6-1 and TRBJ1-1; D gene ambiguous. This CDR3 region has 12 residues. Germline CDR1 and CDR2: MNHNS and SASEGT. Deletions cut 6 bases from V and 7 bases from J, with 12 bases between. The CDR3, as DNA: TGTGCCAGCAGAGAGAGGGCAGGTGAAGCTTTCTTT. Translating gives CASRERAGEAFF.

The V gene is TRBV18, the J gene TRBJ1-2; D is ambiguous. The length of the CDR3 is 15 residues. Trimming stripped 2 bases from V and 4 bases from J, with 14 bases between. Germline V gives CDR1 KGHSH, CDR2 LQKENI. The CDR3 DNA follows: TGTGCCAGCTCACCAGCTGACGGTTCCCTCTATGGCTACACCTTC. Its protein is CASSPADGSLYGYTF.

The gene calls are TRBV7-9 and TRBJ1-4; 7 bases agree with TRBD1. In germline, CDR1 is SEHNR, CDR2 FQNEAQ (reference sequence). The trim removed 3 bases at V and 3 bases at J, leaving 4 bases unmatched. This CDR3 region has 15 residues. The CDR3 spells CASSFKTGANEKLFF. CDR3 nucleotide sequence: TGTGCCAGCAGCTTTAAAACAGGGGCTAATGAAAAACTGTTTTTT.

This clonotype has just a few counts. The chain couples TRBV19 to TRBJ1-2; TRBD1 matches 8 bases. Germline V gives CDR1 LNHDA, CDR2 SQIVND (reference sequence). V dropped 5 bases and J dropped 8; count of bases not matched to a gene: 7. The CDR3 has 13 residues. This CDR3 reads CASSADRAFGYTF. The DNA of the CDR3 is TGTGCCAGTAGTGCGGACAGGGCCTTCGGCTACACCTTC.

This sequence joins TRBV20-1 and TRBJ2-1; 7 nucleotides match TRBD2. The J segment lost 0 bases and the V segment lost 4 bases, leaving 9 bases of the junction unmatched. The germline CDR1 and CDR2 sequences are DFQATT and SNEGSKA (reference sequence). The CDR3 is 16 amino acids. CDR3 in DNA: TGCAGTGCTACCCCCGGGCGGGGGAGCTCCTACAATGAGCAGTTCTTC. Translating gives CSATPGRGSSYNEQFF.

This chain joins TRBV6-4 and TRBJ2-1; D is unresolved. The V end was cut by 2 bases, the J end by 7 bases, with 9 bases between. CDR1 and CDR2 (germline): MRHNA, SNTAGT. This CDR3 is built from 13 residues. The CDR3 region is CASSDHPGNEQFF. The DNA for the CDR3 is TGTGCCAGCAGTGACCACCCCGGGAATGAGCAGTTCTTC.

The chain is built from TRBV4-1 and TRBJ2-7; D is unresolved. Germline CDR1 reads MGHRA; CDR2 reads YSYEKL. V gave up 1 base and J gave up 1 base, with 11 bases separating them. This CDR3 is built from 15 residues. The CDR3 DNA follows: TGCGCCAGCAGCCAAGGTACAGCCGGGTCCTACGAGCAGTACTTC. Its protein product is CASSQGTAGSYEQYF.

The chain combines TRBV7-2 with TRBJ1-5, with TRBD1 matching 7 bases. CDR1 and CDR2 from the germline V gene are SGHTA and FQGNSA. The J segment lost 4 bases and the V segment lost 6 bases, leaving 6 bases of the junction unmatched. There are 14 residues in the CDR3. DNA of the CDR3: TGTGCCAGCAGTATAGACAGGGTGAATCAGCCCCAGCATTTT. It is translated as CASSIDRVNQPQHF.

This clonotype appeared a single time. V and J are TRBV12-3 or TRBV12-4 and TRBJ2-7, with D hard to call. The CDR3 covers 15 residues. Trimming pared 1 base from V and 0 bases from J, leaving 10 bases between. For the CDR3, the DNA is TGTGCCAGCAGTTTAGTGGTTTGGGGCTCCTACGAGCAGTACTTC. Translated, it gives CASSLVVWGSYEQYF.

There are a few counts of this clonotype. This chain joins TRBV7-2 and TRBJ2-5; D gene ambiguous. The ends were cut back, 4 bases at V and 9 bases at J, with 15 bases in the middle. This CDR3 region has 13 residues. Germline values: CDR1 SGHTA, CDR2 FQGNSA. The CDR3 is CASSSQVGGAQYF. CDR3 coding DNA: TGTGCCAGCAGCTCGCAAGTGGGTGGGGCCCAGTACTTC.

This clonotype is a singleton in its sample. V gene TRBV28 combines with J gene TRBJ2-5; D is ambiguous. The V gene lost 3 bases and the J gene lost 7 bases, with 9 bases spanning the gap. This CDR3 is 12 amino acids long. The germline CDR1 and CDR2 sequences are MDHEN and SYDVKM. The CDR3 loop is CASSFGEGTQYF. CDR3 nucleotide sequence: TGTGCCAGCAGTTTTGGGGAAGGGACCCAGTACTTC.

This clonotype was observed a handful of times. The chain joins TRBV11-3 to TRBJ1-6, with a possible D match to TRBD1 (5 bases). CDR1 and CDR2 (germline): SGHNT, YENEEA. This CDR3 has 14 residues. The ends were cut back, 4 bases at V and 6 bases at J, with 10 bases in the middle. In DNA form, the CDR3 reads TGTGCCAGCAGCTCCCGGGACCTTAATTCACCCCTCCACTTT. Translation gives CASSSRDLNSPLHF.

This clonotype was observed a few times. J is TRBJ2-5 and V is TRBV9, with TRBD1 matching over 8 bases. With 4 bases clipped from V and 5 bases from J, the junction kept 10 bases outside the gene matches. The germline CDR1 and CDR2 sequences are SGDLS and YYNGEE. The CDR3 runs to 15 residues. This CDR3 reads CASSIRTGRQETQYF. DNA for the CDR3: TGTGCCAGCAGCATAAGGACAGGGCGGCAGGAGACCCAGTACTTC.

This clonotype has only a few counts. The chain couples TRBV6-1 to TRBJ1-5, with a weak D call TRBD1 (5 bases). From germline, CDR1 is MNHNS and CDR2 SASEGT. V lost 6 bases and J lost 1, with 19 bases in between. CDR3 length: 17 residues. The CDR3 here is CASRRDGTRRSNQPQHF. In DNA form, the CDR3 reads TGTGCCAGCAGAAGGGACGGAACAAGAAGGAGCAATCAGCCCCAGCATTTT.

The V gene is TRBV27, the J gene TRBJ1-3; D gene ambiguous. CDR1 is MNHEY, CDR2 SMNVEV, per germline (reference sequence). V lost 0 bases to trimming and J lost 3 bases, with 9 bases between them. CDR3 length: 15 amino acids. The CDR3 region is CASSLSRTIGNTIYF. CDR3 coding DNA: TGTGCCAGCAGTTTATCACGGACGATTGGAAACACCATATATTTT.

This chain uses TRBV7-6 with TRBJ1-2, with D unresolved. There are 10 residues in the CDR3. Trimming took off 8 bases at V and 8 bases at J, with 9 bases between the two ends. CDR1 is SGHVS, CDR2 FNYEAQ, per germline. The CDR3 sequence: CASPARGYTF. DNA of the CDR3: TGTGCCAGCCCGGCGAGGGGCTACACCTTC.

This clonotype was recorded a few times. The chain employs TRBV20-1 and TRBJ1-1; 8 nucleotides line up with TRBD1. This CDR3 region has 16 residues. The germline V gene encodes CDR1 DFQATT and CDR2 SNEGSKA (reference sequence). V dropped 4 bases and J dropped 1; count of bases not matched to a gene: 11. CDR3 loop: CSAIDSDRGTNTEAFF. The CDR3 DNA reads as TGCAGTGCTATCGATAGCGACAGGGGCACGAACACTGAAGCTTTCTTT.

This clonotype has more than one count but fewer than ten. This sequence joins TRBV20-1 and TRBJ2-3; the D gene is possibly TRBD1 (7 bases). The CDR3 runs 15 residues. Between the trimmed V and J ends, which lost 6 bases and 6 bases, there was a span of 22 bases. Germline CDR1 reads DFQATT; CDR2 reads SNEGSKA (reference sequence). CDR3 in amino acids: CSAHPSGGLGDTQYF. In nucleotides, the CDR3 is TGCAGTGCCCACCCTTCAGGGGGGTTGGGGGATACGCAGTATTTT.

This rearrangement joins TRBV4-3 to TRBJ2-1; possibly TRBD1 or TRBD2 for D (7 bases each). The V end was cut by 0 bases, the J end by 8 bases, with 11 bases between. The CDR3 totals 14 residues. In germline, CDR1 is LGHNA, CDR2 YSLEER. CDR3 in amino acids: CASSQETGRDEQFF. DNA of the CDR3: TGCGCCAGCAGCCAAGAGACAGGGAGGGATGAGCAGTTCTTC.

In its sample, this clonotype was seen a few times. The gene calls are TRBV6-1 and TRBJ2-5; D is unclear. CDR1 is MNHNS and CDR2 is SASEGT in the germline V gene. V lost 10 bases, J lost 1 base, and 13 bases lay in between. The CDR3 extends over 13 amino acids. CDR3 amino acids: CATSRGPQETQYF. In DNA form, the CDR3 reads TGTGCCACGTCGAGAGGTCCCCAAGAGACCCAGTACTTC.

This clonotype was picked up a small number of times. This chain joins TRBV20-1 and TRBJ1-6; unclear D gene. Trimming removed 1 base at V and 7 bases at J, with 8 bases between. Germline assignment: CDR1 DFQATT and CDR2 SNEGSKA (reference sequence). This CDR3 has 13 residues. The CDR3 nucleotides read TGCAGTGCTAGAGTGACGGGGAATTCACCCCTCCACTTT. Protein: CSARVTGNSPLHF.

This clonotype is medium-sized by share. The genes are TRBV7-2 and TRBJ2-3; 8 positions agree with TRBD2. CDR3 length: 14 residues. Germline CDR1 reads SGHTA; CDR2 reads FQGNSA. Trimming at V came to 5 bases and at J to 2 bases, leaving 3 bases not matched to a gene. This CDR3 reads CASSPGGYTDTQYF. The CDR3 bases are TGTGCCAGCAGCCCGGGGGGGTACACAGATACGCAGTATTTT.

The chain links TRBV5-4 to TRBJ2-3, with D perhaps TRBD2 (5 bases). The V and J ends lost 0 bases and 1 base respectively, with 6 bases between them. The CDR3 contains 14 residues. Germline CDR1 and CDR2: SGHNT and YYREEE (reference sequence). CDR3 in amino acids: CASSLGTGTDTQYF. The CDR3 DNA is TGTGCCAGCAGCTTGGGGACTGGCACAGATACGCAGTATTTT.

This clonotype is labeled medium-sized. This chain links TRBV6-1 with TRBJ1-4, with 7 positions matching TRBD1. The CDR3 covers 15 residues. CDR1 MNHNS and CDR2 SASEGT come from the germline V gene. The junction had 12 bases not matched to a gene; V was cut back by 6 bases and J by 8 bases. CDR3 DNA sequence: TGTGCCAGCAGCGAAACCGGGACAGAGTACGAAAAACTGTTTTTT. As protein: CASSETGTEYEKLFF.

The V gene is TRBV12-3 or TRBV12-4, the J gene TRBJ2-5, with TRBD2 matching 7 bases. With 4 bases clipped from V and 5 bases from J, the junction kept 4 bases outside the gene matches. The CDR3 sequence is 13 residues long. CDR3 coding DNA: TGTGCCAGCAGTTCCAACGGGGGGGAGACCCAGTACTTC. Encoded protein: CASSSNGGETQYF.

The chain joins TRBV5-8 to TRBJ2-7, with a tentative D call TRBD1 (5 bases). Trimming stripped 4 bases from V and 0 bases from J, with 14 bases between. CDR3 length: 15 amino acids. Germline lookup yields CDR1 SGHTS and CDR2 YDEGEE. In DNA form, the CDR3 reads TGTGCCAGCAGCCCGTGGGGCAGGGACTCCTACGAGCAGTACTTC. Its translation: CASSPWGRDSYEQYF.